This is a list of T cell receptor beta chains from one sample in a study of blood T cells in healthy people across ages. Via MiXCR, TCRdb re-called the 5' RACE reads, giving one row per CDR3 protein. In the table there are fewer than 700,000 distinct CDR3 sequences, roughly 43% of which are singletons. Sequencing used blood. The receptors were gathered from a man aged 80 or over in good health. CDR3s include the opening cysteine and the closing phenylalanine or tryptophan. Fields, in order: clone size, D gene, J gene, V gene, CDR3 protein, CDR3 DNA. A D gene is named only where the DNA matches it firmly. Some rows have no size entry. The others give once, few or many, or a class for an expanded clone.

abundance: NA
d_gene: NA
j_gene: TRBJ2-5
v_gene: TRBV6-9
CDR3aa: CASSYSVLAGGGVLQETQYF
CDR3nt: TGTGCCAGCAGTTATTCGGTTTTAGCTGGCGGAGGGGTCCTTCAAGAGACCCAGTACTTC

abundance: once
d_gene: NA
j_gene: TRBJ2-7
v_gene: TRBV30
CDR3aa: CAWSPDSTYEQYF
CDR3nt: TGTGCCTGGAGTCCGGACTCGACCTACGAGCAGTACTTC

abundance: few
d_gene: TRBD1
j_gene: TRBJ2-1
v_gene: TRBV4-1
CDR3aa: CASSHPSGTVNNEQFF
CDR3nt: TGCGCCAGCAGCCACCCCTCCGGGACAGTCAACAATGAGCAGTTCTTC

abundance: NA
d_gene: TRBD1
j_gene: TRBJ2-7
v_gene: TRBV5-1
CDR3aa: CASSPADRGYEQYF
CDR3nt: TGCGCCAGCAGCCCCGCGGACAGGGGGTACGAGCAGTACTTC

abundance: NA
d_gene: TRBD1
j_gene: TRBJ2-7
v_gene: TRBV20-1
CDR3aa: CSARDGTGTVIYEQYF
CDR3nt: TGCAGTGCTAGAGATGGGACCGGGACAGTAATTTACGAGCAGTACTTC

abundance: NA
d_gene: NA
j_gene: TRBJ1-5
v_gene: TRBV20-1
CDR3aa: CSARNVGGGQPQHF
CDR3nt: TGCAGTGCTAGAAACGTGGGGGGCGGTCAGCCCCAGCATTTT

abundance: NA
d_gene: TRBD2
j_gene: TRBJ2-7
v_gene: TRBV5-1
CDR3aa: CASSLSTSEIYEQYF
CDR3nt: TGCGCCAGCAGCCTATCGACTAGCGAGATCTACGAGCAGTACTTC

abundance: few
d_gene: NA
j_gene: TRBJ1-2
v_gene: TRBV28
CDR3aa: CASRTGTYGYTF
CDR3nt: TGTGCCAGCCGCACAGGGACCTATGGCTACACCTTC

abundance: few
d_gene: TRBD2
j_gene: TRBJ2-5
v_gene: TRBV29-1
CDR3aa: CSVESGLAGETQYF
CDR3nt: TGCAGCGTTGAATCGGGACTAGCGGGAGAGACCCAGTACTTC

abundance: NA
d_gene: NA
j_gene: TRBJ2-7
v_gene: TRBV5-6
CDR3aa: CASCLAAPQYF
CDR3nt: TGTGCCAGCTGCTTGGCAGCCCCCCAGTACTTC

abundance: NA
d_gene: TRBD2
j_gene: TRBJ2-3
v_gene: TRBV6-1
CDR3aa: CASSELDSGSYTDTQYF
CDR3nt: TGTGCCAGCAGTGAATTGGATAGCGGGAGCTACACAGATACGCAGTATTTT

abundance: NA
d_gene: TRBD2
j_gene: TRBJ2-1
v_gene: TRBV7-2
CDR3aa: CASSLEASGGARYNEQFF
CDR3nt: TGTGCCAGCAGCTTAGAAGCTAGCGGGGGGGCTCGGTACAATGAGCAGTTCTTC

abundance: NA
d_gene: TRBD2
j_gene: TRBJ2-4
v_gene: TRBV28
CDR3aa: CASSGGVVDIQYF
CDR3nt: TGTGCCAGCAGTGGGGGGGTAGTCGACATTCAGTACTTC

abundance: few
d_gene: NA
j_gene: TRBJ1-4
v_gene: TRBV20-1
CDR3aa: CSARDPRPTVEKLFF
CDR3nt: TGCAGTGCTAGGGATCCACGACCTACGGTAGAAAAACTGTTTTTT

abundance: once
d_gene: NA
j_gene: TRBJ2-5
v_gene: TRBV7-3
CDR3aa: CASSVFGDQETQYF
CDR3nt: TGTGCCAGCAGCGTCTTTGGCGACCAAGAGACCCAGTACTTC

abundance: few
d_gene: TRBD2
j_gene: TRBJ2-1
v_gene: TRBV29-1
CDR3aa: CSGDIAGGLPNEQFF
CDR3nt: TGCAGCGGTGATATAGCGGGGGGGCTCCCTAATGAGCAGTTCTTC

abundance: few
d_gene: NA
j_gene: TRBJ1-5
v_gene: TRBV10-3
CDR3aa: CAISGGEYQPQHF
CDR3nt: TGTGCCATCAGCGGAGGGGAATATCAGCCCCAGCATTTT

abundance: few
d_gene: NA
j_gene: TRBJ1-2
v_gene: TRBV6-1
CDR3aa: CASSRSGHGYTF
CDR3nt: TGTGCCAGCAGCCGGTCTGGTCATGGCTACACCTTC

abundance: NA
d_gene: NA
j_gene: TRBJ1-2
v_gene: TRBV11-2
CDR3aa: CASSPNLGVGYGYTF
CDR3nt: TGTGCCAGCAGCCCCAATCTGGGGGTGGGCTATGGCTACACCTTC

abundance: NA
d_gene: NA
j_gene: TRBJ1-1
v_gene: TRBV4-1
CDR3aa: CASSPPGPRRQTEAFF
CDR3nt: TGCGCCAGCAGCCCCCCGGGACCCAGGAGGCAGACTGAAGCTTTCTTT

abundance: NA
d_gene: TRBD2
j_gene: TRBJ2-1
v_gene: TRBV7-2
CDR3aa: CASILSTSGTGNEQFF
CDR3nt: TGTGCCAGCATTCTCTCGACTAGCGGGACGGGCAATGAGCAGTTCTTC

abundance: NA
d_gene: TRBD2
j_gene: TRBJ2-7
v_gene: TRBV20-1
CDR3aa: CSARYLAGEMSYNEQYF
CDR3nt: TGCAGTGCTAGATATCTGGCGGGAGAAATGTCCTACAATGAGCAGTACTTC

abundance: NA
d_gene: NA
j_gene: TRBJ1-1
v_gene: TRBV20-1
CDR3aa: CSAPGLGANTEAFF
CDR3nt: TGCAGTGCTCCCGGACTAGGGGCGAACACTGAAGCTTTCTTT

abundance: NA
d_gene: TRBD1
j_gene: TRBJ1-4
v_gene: TRBV7-9
CDR3aa: CASSYPGQGDEKLFF
CDR3nt: TGTGCCAGCAGTTATCCGGGACAGGGGGATGAAAAACTGTTTTTT

abundance: few
d_gene: NA
j_gene: TRBJ2-1
v_gene: TRBV2
CDR3aa: CASSAASAEQFF
CDR3nt: TGTGCCAGCAGTGCGGCTAGCGCTGAGCAGTTCTTC